These T cell receptor beta chains were read from a single sample in a study of PD-1 blockade in classical Hodgkin lymphoma. The method was immunoSEQ multiplex PCR; TCRdb's version includes in-frame clones alone and lacks a portion of them. The repertoire has about 21,000 clones, approximately 80% of them found once; the top ten carry around 1.2%. The sequencing input was CD4+ T cells from blood. These receptors all stem from a human donor with classical Hodgkin lymphoma. Both conserved end residues are part of each CDR3. The D gene is left open where the match is weak. Not every row has a clone size; where given, it reads once, few, many or a size class.

D,V,J,size,length,DNA,CDR3
TRBD2,TRBV19,TRBJ2-7,NA,17,TGTGCCAGTAGCGCCCTAGCGGGAGGTAGATCGCGGCGCGAGCAGTACTTC,CASSALAGGRSRREQYF
TRBD1,TRBV2,TRBJ1-3,NA,15,TGTGCCAGCAGTCCTACTTCAGGGGGCCCAAACACCATATATTTT,CASSPTSGGPNTIYF
TRBD2,TRBV25-1,TRBJ2-7,NA,14,TGTGCCTCCCGTGGGGCGGGAGAAGGTTACGAGCAGTACTTC,CASRGAGEGYEQYF
TRBD2,TRBV5-1,TRBJ2-1,NA,15,TGCGCCAGCAGCTTGATGGGGGAGGGCCTCAATGAGCAGTTCTTC,CASSLMGEGLNEQFF
NA,TRBV11-2,TRBJ2-3,few,14,TGTGCCAGCAGCTTAGCTCCGGGCACAGATACGCAGTATTTT,CASSLAPGTDTQYF
TRBD2,TRBV7-2,TRBJ2-1,NA,16,TGTGCCAGCAGTTCCATAGCGGGAGCTACCTACAATGAGCAGTTCTTC,CASSSIAGATYNEQFF
NA,TRBV7-8,TRBJ2-3,NA,16,TGTGCCAGCAGCCGAGACAGCCCAGGGGGCACAGATACGCAGTATTTT,CASSRDSPGGTDTQYF
NA,TRBV28,TRBJ1-5,NA,16,TGTGCCAGCAGTCCCCGAGCGGGGTTGGGGAATCAGCCCCAGCATTTT,CASSPRAGLGNQPQHF
TRBD1,TRBV27,TRBJ2-7,NA,15,TGTGCCAGCAGTCGAGGGGGCGCATATAACTACGAGCAGTACTTC,CASSRGGAYNYEQYF
NA,TRBV4-2,TRBJ1-5,NA,16,TGTGCCAGCAGCCAAGATTTGAGGCAGGGAGGCCAGCCCCAGCATTTT,CASSQDLRQGGQPQHF
NA,TRBV5-4,TRBJ2-5,NA,11,TGTGCCAGCAGCTTTCAAGAGACCCAGTACTTC,CASSFQETQYF
TRBD2,TRBV9,TRBJ2-5,NA,17,TGTGCCAGCAGCGTAGGTTCGTCAACTAGCGGGGAAGAGACCCAGTACTTC,CASSVGSSTSGEETQYF
NA,TRBV5-1,TRBJ1-1,NA,14,TGCGCCAGCAGCTCCCGGACGGCAAACACTGAAGCTTTCTTT,CASSSRTANTEAFF
TRBD1,TRBV19,TRBJ1-5,NA,14,TGTGCCAGTAGTATTAGGACAGGGAATCAGCCCCAGCATTTT,CASSIRTGNQPQHF
NA,TRBV19,TRBJ1-5,NA,15,TGTGCCAGTAGTATGGCCGCCAGCATCGGTAGGCCCCAGCATTTT,CASSMAASIGRPQHF
TRBD1,TRBV29-1,TRBJ2-3,NA,13,TGCAGCGTTGAATTCCAGGGGGCATATACGCAGTATTTT,CSVEFQGAYTQYF